Listed below are T cell receptor beta chains from one sample, sequenced in a study of tumor-infiltrating lymphocytes in primary liver carcinoma. TCRdb re-called the multiplex PCR reads with MiXCR, one entry per CDR3 protein. The data show about 180,000 distinct CDR3 sequences, about 55% seen once. Material: peripheral blood. These TCRs come from a man aged 40-49 years with primary liver carcinoma and hepatitis B virus infection. CDR3s include the opening cysteine and the closing phenylalanine or tryptophan. The D gene is left open where the match is weak. Size values are once, few and many counts, or a class for expanded clones, and some rows have none.

V gene	clone size	D gene	J gene	CDR3 protein	CDR3 DNA
TRBV11-1	many	-	TRBJ1-1	CASSFSAGVDAFF	TGTGCCAGCAGCTTTAGTGCGGGGGTCGACGCTTTCTTT
TRBV6-2/TRBV6-3	once	-	TRBJ2-1	CAGSYDNEQFF	TGTGCCGGCAGTTACGACAATGAGCAGTTCTTC
TRBV9	-	-	TRBJ2-3	CASSVGTSTDTQYF	TGTGCCAGCAGCGTTGGGACTAGCACAGATACGCAGTATTTT
TRBV12-3/TRBV12-4	-	TRBD2	TRBJ2-5	CAGSPPGRGLETQYF	TGTGCCGGCAGCCCCCCGGGGAGGGGTTTGGAGACCCAGTACTTC
TRBV20-1	-	TRBD1	TRBJ2-1	CSARAPQGGEQFF	TGCAGTGCTAGAGCTCCACAGGGGGGTGAACAGTTCTTC
TRBV11-2	-	TRBD2	TRBJ2-5	CASSSGTSGSAETQYF	TGTGCAAGCAGCTCGGGGACTAGCGGGTCAGCAGAGACCCAGTACTTC
TRBV4-1	-	-	TRBJ1-1	CASSQDGNTEAFF	TGCGCCAGCAGCCAAGACGGGAACACTGAAGCTTTCTTT
TRBV10-3	-	-	TRBJ1-5	CAISEDATDTQHF	TGTGCCATCAGTGAAGACGCCACAGATACGCAGCATTTT
TRBV11-1	many	-	TRBJ2-7	CASSLGAARGASYEQYF	TGTGCCAGCAGCTTAGGGGCAGCCCGAGGGGCTTCCTACGAGCAGTACTTC
TRBV15	-	TRBD2	TRBJ2-1	CATSKGTSGRPLANEQFF	TGTGCCACCAGCAAGGGGACTAGCGGGAGGCCGCTCGCGAATGAGCAGTTCTTC
TRBV6-6	-	-	TRBJ1-4	CASIYSVTNEKLFF	TGTGCCAGCATTTACTCTGTGACTAATGAAAAACTGTTTTTT
TRBV11-2	many	-	TRBJ1-1	CASSLAHGSEAFF	TGTGCCAGCAGCTTAGCCCACGGGAGTGAAGCTTTCTTT
TRBV11-2	-	-	TRBJ2-3	CGSSYRLHPLDTQYF	TGTGGCAGCAGCTATCGACTCCATCCACTGGATACGCAGTATTTT
TRBV4-2	-	-	TRBJ1-5	CASSQDFDTNQPQHF	TGTGCCAGCAGCCAAGATTTTGACACTAATCAGCCCCAGCATTTT
TRBV11-2	-	-	TRBJ1-4	CASNLANEKLFF	TGTGCCAGCAACTTAGCGAATGAGAAACTGTTTTTT
TRBV7-3	many	TRBD2	TRBJ2-1	CASSPRGGQGNEQFF	TGTGCCAGCAGCCCCCGGGGGGGCCAGGGGAATGAGCAGTTCTTC
TRBV29-1	-	TRBD2	TRBJ2-1	CSVVGLGLGVEQFF	TGCAGCGTTGTGGGACTAGGGCTCGGAGTTGAGCAGTTCTTC
TRBV30	-	-	TRBJ2-1	CASLQGRWTNEQFF	TGTGCCTCTCTTCAGGGACGGTGGACCAATGAGCAGTTCTTC
TRBV25-1	once	-	TRBJ2-7	CASSDTGSSYEQYF	TGTGCCAGCAGTGATACGGGGAGCTCCTACGAGCAGTACTTC
TRBV29-1	-	-	TRBJ2-3	CSVLSSGSTDTQCF	TGCAGCGTTCTTTCTTCAGGGAGCACAGATACGCAGTGTTTT
TRBV6-6	many	-	TRBJ2-1	CATTLPRDNYNEQFF	TGTGCCACCACCCTCCCCCGGGACAACTACAATGAGCAGTTCTTC
TRBV30	-	TRBD1	TRBJ2-1	CAWGGQSSYNGQFF	TGTGCCTGGGGGGGACAGAGCTCCTACAATGGGCAGTTCTTC
TRBV13	few	TRBD1	TRBJ1-6	CASSFDRGNNSPLHF	TGTGCCAGCAGCTTCGACAGGGGGAATAATTCACCCCTCCACTTT
TRBV10-3	-	TRBD2	TRBJ2-3	CAISRTSLTDTQYF	TGTGCCATCAGCAGGACTAGCCTCACAGATACGCAGTATTTT
TRBV14	-	-	TRBJ2-1	CASSRQILSGGPDQFF	TGTGCCAGCAGCCGCCAGATCCTCTCCGGGGGTCCGGACCAGTTCTTC
TRBV6-6	many	-	TRBJ2-3	CASSYLGVSTDTQYF	TGTGCCAGCAGTTACCTGGGAGTGAGCACAGATACGCAGTATTTT
TRBV6-1	few	-	TRBJ2-1	CASRFDSYNEQFF	TGTGCCAGCAGATTCGACAGCTACAACGAGCAGTTCTTC
TRBV12-3/TRBV12-4	-	-	TRBJ2-4	CDSSTRQLYIQYF	TGTGACAGCAGTACACGACAGTTATACATTCAGTACTTC
TRBV29-1	-	TRBD2	TRBJ2-5	CSAGGTSGRQETQYF	TGCAGCGCTGGCGGGACTAGCGGGAGGCAAGAGACCCAGTACTTC
TRBV10-3	-	TRBD2	TRBJ2-1	CAITGAGGRNEQFF	TGTGCCATCACTGGGGCGGGGGGTCGCAATGAGCAGTTCTTC
TRBV11-2	once	-	TRBJ2-1	CASSLELAGDHNEQFF	TGTGCCAGCAGCTTAGAGTTAGCAGGAGACCACAATGAGCAGTTCTTC
TRBV12-3/TRBV12-4	few	-	TRBJ2-7	CASSFGGPYEQYF	TGTGCCAGCAGTTTTGGGGGCCCCTACGAGCAGTACTTC
TRBV10-3	-	-	TRBJ2-3	CAINKEGRDMQYF	TGTGCCATCAATAAGGAGGGAAGAGATATGCAGTATTTT
TRBV11-2	-	TRBD2	TRBJ2-3	CASSLGAGTIGSTDTQYF	TGTGCCAGCAGCCTAGGAGCCGGGACTATCGGGAGCACAGATACGCAGTATTTT
TRBV29-1	-	TRBD1	TRBJ1-1	CSVRGTVVNTEAFF	TGCAGCGTCCGAGGGACAGTGGTGAACACTGAAGCTTTCTTT
TRBV4-1	-	TRBD2	TRBJ2-7	CAPTRTSWHEQYF	TGCGCCCCCACCCGGACTAGCTGGCACGAGCAGTACTTC
TRBV4-1	-	-	TRBJ1-5	CASSQDPGNQPQHF	TGCGCCAGCAGCCAAGATCCAGGGAATCAGCCCCAGCATTTT
TRBV11-2	once	-	TRBJ2-1	CASSFVFGEQFF	TGTGCCAGCAGCTTCGTATTCGGTGAGCAGTTCTTC
TRBV5-6	-	-	TRBJ2-3	CASSLVRGFPDTQYF	TGTGCCAGCAGCTTGGTGCGGGGATTCCCAGATACGCAGTATTTT
TRBV29-1	few	-	TRBJ2-3	CSVAAPPDTQYF	TGCAGCGTCGCGGCCCCTCCAGATACGCAGTATTTT
TRBV29-1	-	TRBD2	TRBJ2-1	CSVVTSGPGEQFF	TGCAGCGTGGTTACTAGCGGGCCAGGCGAGCAGTTCTTC
TRBV12-3/TRBV12-4	-	-	TRBJ1-5	CASRVGLRPQHF	TGTGCCAGCAGGGTGGGACTGAGGCCCCAGCATTTT
TRBV14	-	TRBD1	TRBJ2-7	CASSRQGMTYEQYF	TGTGCCAGCAGCCGACAGGGGATGACCTACGAGCAGTACTTC
TRBV29-1	-	TRBD2	TRBJ2-1	CSVERLAGEDNEQFF	TGCAGCGTTGAACGGCTAGCGGGAGAGGATAATGAGCAGTTCTTC
TRBV5-4	few	-	TRBJ2-5	CASSFGLGATQETQYF	TGTGCCAGCAGCTTTGGTCTTGGAGCGACACAAGAGACCCAGTACTTC
TRBV7-9	-	-	TRBJ2-5	CASSHPWGGQETQYF	TGTGCCAGCAGCCATCCCTGGGGAGGCCAAGAGACCCAGTACTTC
TRBV11-2	-	-	TRBJ2-3	CARSSGFTDAQYF	TGTGCCCGCAGCTCCGGATTTACAGATGCGCAGTATTTT
TRBV14	-	TRBD1	TRBJ2-1	CASSQDRTGAFYNEQFF	TGTGCCAGCAGCCAAGATAGGACAGGGGCCTTCTACAATGAGCAGTTCTTC
TRBV29-1	few	-	TRBJ2-2	CSVRWSAGELFF	TGCAGCGTCCGATGGAGTGCCGGGGAGCTGTTTTTT
TRBV28	-	-	TRBJ2-1	CASSFTKQGNEQFF	TGTGCCAGCAGTTTTACAAAACAGGGCAATGAGCAGTTCTTC
TRBV11-2	-	-	TRBJ2-3	CASTLGYDMQYF	TGTGCCAGCACCCTCGGATATGATATGCAGTACTTT
TRBV11-2	-	-	TRBJ1-5	CTSSTGRFPEPQQF	TGTACCAGCAGCACCGGACGGTTTCCCGAGCCCCAGCAGTTT
TRBV10-2	few	-	TRBJ2-7	CASSDPGTYEQYF	TGCGCCAGCAGTGATCCGGGGACCTACGAGCAGTACTTC
TRBV6-6	-	TRBD2	TRBJ2-7	CASSSLAIRSDEQYF	TGTGCCAGCAGTTCACTAGCGATCAGGTCCGACGAGCAGTACTTC
TRBV10-2	-	TRBD1	TRBJ1-1	CASSESGQGATGTEAFF	TGCGCCAGCAGTGAGTCCGGGCAGGGGGCTACCGGTACTGAAGCTTTCTTT
TRBV10-3	-	-	TRBJ2-7	CAISDEGDAYEQYF	TGTGCCATCAGTGACGAAGGGGATGCATACGAGCAGTACTTC
TRBV11-3	-	-	TRBJ2-1	CASSSTLAASSNEQFF	TGTGCTAGCAGCTCTACTTTAGCGGCCAGTTCGAATGAGCAGTTCTTC
TRBV10-1	once	TRBD2	TRBJ2-1	CASSEGVAGYNEQFF	TGCGCTAGCAGTGAGGGAGTAGCGGGATACAATGAGCAGTTCTTC
TRBV12-3/TRBV12-4	-	TRBD2	TRBJ2-7	CASSKLAGALEQYF	TGTGCCAGCAGTAAACTAGCGGGAGCTCTCGAGCAGTACTTC
TRBV28	-	-	TRBJ2-7	CASSLSAGAKHEQCF	TGTGCCAGCAGTTTATCGGCAGGGGCGAAGCACGAGCAGTGCTTC